The 20 T cell receptor beta chains in this list originate from one sample, sequenced in a study of blood T cell repertoires in COVID-19. This table comes from immunoSEQ multiplex PCR, and its TCRdb copy is limited to in-frame clones, with some not included. Of roughly 250,000 clones listed, under 95% are singletons. Material: PBMCs or T cells enriched from blood (not recorded which). These receptors all come from a woman between 18 and 30 years old who had recovered from COVID-19.

The chain couples TRBV4-1 to TRBJ1-5; 8 nucleotides match TRBD1. J lost 6 bases, V lost 1 base, and 5 bases had no gene match. There are 15 residues in the CDR3. CDR1 and CDR2 from the germline V gene are MGHRA and YSYEKL. CDR3 loop: CASSQGTGSGQPQHF. DNA of the CDR3: TGCGCCAGCAGCCAAGGGACAGGGTCGGGTCAGCCCCAGCATTTT.

V usage is TRBV2 and J usage is TRBJ1-5; D possibly corresponds to TRBD1 (6 bases). Germline CDR1 SNHLY, CDR2 FYNNEI. This CDR3 spans 14 amino acids. V shed 4 bases and J shed 1 base, with 8 bases lying between them. This CDR3 is CASSGDRSNQPQHF. The DNA of the CDR3 is TGTGCCAGCAGTGGTGACAGGAGCAATCAGCCCCAGCATTTT.

V and J are TRBV7-3 and TRBJ1-2, with D perhaps matching TRBD1 (6 bases). Trimming stripped 5 bases from V and 2 bases from J, with 12 bases between. The CDR3 consists of 14 residues. Germline loops: CDR1 SGHTA, CDR2 FQGTGA. CDR3 protein: CASSPKTGNYGYTF. The CDR3 DNA sequence: TGTGCCAGCAGCCCAAAGACAGGCAACTATGGCTACACCTTC.

The rearrangement links TRBV6-2 or TRBV6-3 to TRBJ1-2; 9 bases match TRBD1. CDR3 length: 14 amino acids. Trimming took 2 bases from V and 5 from J; bases not matched to a gene: 3. Germline-derived CDR1 and CDR2 are MNHEY and SVGEGT. CDR3 residues: CASSYPGQGYGYTF. CDR3 nucleotide sequence: TGTGCCAGCAGTTACCCGGGACAGGGTTATGGCTACACCTTC.

This chain uses TRBV11-3 with TRBJ2-7; the match to TRBD2 covers 9 bases. The germline V gene has CDR1 SGHNT and CDR2 YENEEA. CDR3 length equals 14 residues. The junction had 6 bases not matched to a gene; V was cut back by 3 bases and J by 6 bases. CDR3 sequence (DNA): TGTGCCAGCAGCTTCGCGGGGGGGCCAATCGAGCAGTACTTC. It is translated as CASSFAGGPIEQYF.

The rearrangement links TRBV18 to TRBJ1-1; D gene ambiguous. The germline V and J ends were trimmed by 2 bases and 5 bases, with 9 bases remaining between them. Germline assignment: CDR1 KGHSH and CDR2 LQKENI. The CDR3 sequence is 13 residues long. The CDR3 is CASSPFEATEAFF. The CDR3 nucleotides are TGTGCCAGCTCACCATTTGAGGCAACTGAAGCTTTCTTT. Full variable domain (outside the CDR3, taken from reference TRBV18 and TRBJ1-1): NAGVMQNPRHLVRRRGQEARLRCSPMKGHSHVYWYRQLPEEGLKFMVYLQKENIIDESGMPKERFSAEFPKEGPSILRIQQVVRGDSAAYFCASSPFEATEAFFGQGTRLTVV.

Remarks on this clone: Other DNA sequences in the same sample also yield this CDR3. The chain uses TRBV7-3 and TRBJ2-3, with 9 bases lining up with TRBD2. Germline V gene sequence: CDR1 SGHTA, CDR2 FQGTGA. CDR3 length: 15 amino acids. J was trimmed by 0 bases and V by 5 bases; bases with no gene match: 3. CDR3 residues: CASSPGTSSTDTQYF. The DNA for the CDR3 is TGTGCCAGCAGCCCCGGGACTAGCAGCACAGATACGCAGTATTTT.

V and J are TRBV19 and TRBJ2-7, with TRBD2 matching 7 bases. Looked up from germline, CDR1 is LNHDA and CDR2 is SQIVND (reference sequence). This CDR3 contains 16 residues. Trimming took 3 bases from V and 0 from J; bases not matched to a gene: 8. CDR3: CASSIGGRAASYEQYF. CDR3 bases: TGTGCCAGTAGTATTGGGGGGAGGGCAGCCTCCTACGAGCAGTACTTC.

Here the CDR3 reads CASSLGYEDTNSYEQYF. As DNA, the CDR3 is TGTGCCAGCAGCTTGGGGTATGAGGATACTAACTCCTACGAGCAGTACTTC. This chain connects TRBV5-5 to TRBJ2-7; no clear D. This CDR3 contains 17 residues. The V gene's germline CDR1 is SGHKS and CDR2 YYEKEE (reference sequence). V was trimmed by 0 bases and J by 0 bases, leaving 16 bases between them.

V is TRBV3-1 (or the pseudogene TRBV3-2) and J is TRBJ1-3; a weak D match, TRBD1 (5 bases). CDR3 length equals 13 residues. The V gene lost 7 bases and the J gene lost 2 bases, with 9 bases spanning the gap. Germline lookup yields CDR1 LGHDT and CDR2 YNNKEL (reference sequence). The CDR3 here is CASTTAAGNTIYF. In DNA, the CDR3 is TGTGCCAGCACGACAGCTGCTGGAAACACCATATATTTT.

This clone has just a few counts. The gene calls are TRBV6-1 and TRBJ1-1; 7 bases agree with TRBD1. Germline V gene sequence: CDR1 MNHNS, CDR2 SASEGT. CDR3 size: 15 residues. V was clipped by 2 bases and J by 4 bases; unmatched bases: 7. The CDR3 DNA reads TGTGCCAGCAGTGAAAGTGAGGGGGCCGGCACTGAAGCTTTCTTT. It translates to CASSESEGAGTEAFF.

The chain has TRBV3-1 (or the pseudogene TRBV3-2) and TRBJ2-7, with 11 positions matching TRBD1. The J segment lost 0 bases and the V segment lost 0 bases, leaving 4 bases of the junction unmatched. Germline V CDR1 and CDR2: LGHDT, YNNKEL (reference sequence). CDR3 length: 17 residues. As DNA, the CDR3 is TGTGCCAGCAGCCAAGATTGGGACAGGGGGAACTCCTACGAGCAGTACTTC. Translation: CASSQDWDRGNSYEQYF.

The J gene is TRBJ1-1, the V gene TRBV5-4, with D unclear. The CDR3 is made up of 15 amino acids. Germline CDR1 and CDR2: SGHNT and YYREEE (reference sequence). Trimming left V 4 bases short and J 1 base short, with 14 bases between. The CDR3 nucleotides read TGTGCCAGCAGCCCTACCCCGGGAACGAACACTGAAGCTTTCTTT. It yields the protein CASSPTPGTNTEAFF.

The chain recombines TRBV27 with TRBJ2-2; 7 bases fit TRBD1. Germline CDR1 reads MNHEY; CDR2 reads SMNVEV (reference sequence). V shed 6 bases and J 2 bases; nucleotides not matched to a gene: 3. The CDR3 is 14 amino acids. In DNA form, the CDR3 reads TGTGCCAGCAGAGGACAGGTTAACACCGGGGAGCTGTTTTTT. Its translation is CASRGQVNTGELFF.

V gene TRBV27 combines with J gene TRBJ2-2, with 9 bases aligning to TRBD1. This CDR3 region has 15 residues. Germline CDR1 reads MNHEY; CDR2 reads SMNVEV (reference sequence). V was pared by 6 bases and J by 5 bases, with 7 bases of the junction left unmatched. CDR3 loop: CASSPGGQGTGELFF. The CDR3 DNA sequence: TGTGCCAGCAGCCCCGGAGGACAGGGGACCGGGGAGCTGTTTTTT.

The chain joins TRBV7-9 to TRBJ2-7; possibly TRBD1 for D (6 bases). Germline V lookup: CDR1 SEHNR, CDR2 FQNEAQ (reference sequence). This CDR3 region has 13 residues. Trimming left V 7 bases short and J 2 bases short, with 12 bases between. The chain's CDR3 is CASTKDRTYEQYF. As DNA, the CDR3 is TGTGCCAGCACCAAAGACAGGACCTACGAGCAGTACTTC.

As DNA, the CDR3 is TGTGCCAGCAGTGACAACGAGATGAAGACCCAGTACTTC. It specifies CASSDNEMKTQYF. This chain connects TRBV6-1 to TRBJ2-5; D not certain. The germline V gene encodes CDR1 MNHNS and CDR2 SASEGT. The V gene lost 3 bases and the J gene lost 6 bases, with 11 bases spanning the gap. The CDR3 totals 13 residues.

The chain links TRBV5-1 to TRBJ2-2; 8 bases align to TRBD2. V gave up 2 bases and J gave up 0 bases; unmatched junction bases: 9. Germline assignment: CDR1 SGHRS and CDR2 YFSETQ. The CDR3 covers 18 residues. The CDR3 loop is CASSFPISGEANTGELFF. CDR3 DNA: TGCGCCAGCAGCTTTCCTATTAGCGGGGAAGCGAACACCGGGGAGCTGTTTTTT.

V usage is TRBV5-4 and J usage is TRBJ2-3; the match to TRBD2 covers 10 bases. This CDR3 is 17 amino acids long. The V segment lost 0 bases and the J segment 2 bases; nucleotides outside the gene matches: 6. The germline CDR1 and CDR2 sequences are SGHNT and YYREEE (reference sequence). The CDR3 nucleotides are TGTGCCAGCAGCTTGGTAGTAACTAGCGGGGACACAGATACGCAGTATTTT. It specifies CASSLVVTSGDTDTQYF.

The chain links TRBV18 to TRBJ1-1; D may be TRBD1 (5 bases). Trimming left V 0 bases short and J 1 base short, with 12 bases between. CDR1 is KGHSH, CDR2 LQKENI, per germline. The CDR3 contains 16 residues. The CDR3 bases are TGTGCCAGCTCACCACCCCTACAGGTCCCGAACACTGAAGCTTTCTTT. Its translation is CASSPPLQVPNTEAFF. The full variable domain, in which reference TRBV18 and TRBJ1-1 provide the parts outside the CDR3, is NAGVMQNPRHLVRRRGQEARLRCSPMKGHSHVYWYRQLPEEGLKFMVYLQKENIIDESGMPKERFSAEFPKEGPSILRIQQVVRGDSAAYFCASSPPLQVPNTEAFFGQGTRLTVV.